This T cell receptor beta chain emerged from a study of monozygotic twins with inflammatory bowel disease. Someone took a 2.5 ml blood sample from each of the donors. CDR1 SNHLY and CDR2 FYNNEI come from the germline V gene. The CDR3 is 15 amino acids. Following a re-call of the 5' RACE reads, TCRdb has one entry per CDR3 protein and lacks DNA. This listing includes 85,000 to 110,000 distinct CDR3 sequences. This sequence was found in a human donor with ulcerative colitis or Crohn's disease, or a healthy co-twin of an affected twin (not recorded which). Sequences were obtained from blood. This sequence joins TRBV2 and TRBJ2-3; TCRdb lists TRBD2, though no DNA is available to test this call. CDR3 protein: CASRVLAGLTDTQYF.